This entry describes one T cell receptor (beta chain). Its antigen is as yet unknown. The data were obtained in a study of graft-versus-host responses after intestinal transplantation. Overall study context: Recipients obtained multivisceral, liver-intestinal, or isolated intestinal transplants. Anti-thymocyte globulin was used for induction in all recipients, who then took tacrolimus and steroids for about three years. Study-wide findings and caveats: High graft-versus-host to host-versus-graft T cell clonal ratios marked allografts of patients with graft-donor macrochimerism. GvH clones surfaced in recipient marrow, some emerging earlier in ileum or blood.

Repertoires were generated with immunoSEQ multiplex PCR, while TCRdb's copy carries only in-frame clones and drops some. This sample has about 120,000 clones, with around 90% found just once. V dropped 3 bases and J dropped 5 bases, with 7 bases sitting between them. The germline V gene has CDR1 SEHNR and CDR2 FQNEAQ (reference sequence). The CDR3 is 12 amino acids. J is TRBJ2-5 and V is TRBV7-9, with D hard to call. This sample comprised unstimulated CD4+ T cells sorted from spleen or lymph node cells, obtained before transplant. This receptor was obtained from a human donor who was the organ donor for an intestinal transplant. CDR3 loop: CASSLSAETQYF. The CDR3 nucleotides are TGTGCCAGCAGCTTGAGTGCGGAGACCCAGTACTTC.